This passage covers 15 T cell receptor beta chains from one sample sequenced in a study of technical replicates of blood from a handful of donors. Clones were sequenced by immunoSEQ multiplex PCR, and TCRdb holds only the in-frame ones, with some missing. Of around 90,000 clones in the sample, 94% were seen once. Material: T cells isolated from PBMCs. These receptors were taken from a human donor in good health.

The CDR3 loop is CASSKRASRNTGELFF. The CDR3 DNA reads as TGTGCCAGCAGCAAAAGAGCTAGCCGGAACACCGGGGAGCTGTTTTTT. This chain links TRBV5-8 with TRBJ2-2, with a tentative D call TRBD2 (5 bases). The V gene lost 4 bases and the J gene lost 1 base, with 14 bases spanning the gap. Per germline, CDR1 SGHTS and CDR2 YDEGEE. The CDR3 is made up of 16 amino acids.

The chain is built from TRBV15 and TRBJ2-5, with TRBD1 as a possible D gene (5 bases). The CDR3 loop spans 16 amino acids. Germline V gene data show CDR1 as LNHNV and CDR2 as YYDKDF (reference sequence). V gave up 4 bases and J gave up 0 bases, with 15 bases separating them. Here the CDR3 DNA reads TGTGCCACCAGCATCGGGCCCACAGGAGACCAAGAGACCCAGTACTTC. Residues: CATSIGPTGDQETQYF.

The CDR3 DNA is TGTGCCAGCAGCCCACGCGGGAGTACAGACGAGCAGTACTTC. This codes for CASSPRGSTDEQYF. The chain combines TRBV6-5 with TRBJ2-7; 7 nucleotides match TRBD2. The CDR3 spans 14 residues. Germline CDR1 reads MNHEY; CDR2 reads SVGAGI. The junction had 10 bases not matched to a gene; V was cut back by 6 bases and J by 5 bases.

The chain recombines TRBV13 with TRBJ2-7; D might be TRBD1 (5 bases). The germline V gene has CDR1 PRHDT and CDR2 FYEKMQ (reference sequence). V was cut by 1 base and J by 4 bases, with 11 bases left in between. CDR3 length: 14 amino acids. The CDR3 DNA sequence: TGTGCCAGCAGCTTAGCAGGGAAAGCTTACGAGCAGTACTTC. Amino acids: CASSLAGKAYEQYF.

The chain uses TRBV6-1 and TRBJ2-1; D unclear. Trimming shortened V by 3 bases and J by 6 bases, and 12 bases separated the two germline ends. CDR1 is MNHNS and CDR2 is SASEGT in the germline V gene. This CDR3 has 14 residues. The CDR3 nucleotides are TGTGCCAGCAGTGATATTAGCTTGGGCAATGAGCAGTTCTTC. Its protein is CASSDISLGNEQFF.

The gene calls are TRBV28 and TRBJ2-2; 8 bases are a match to TRBD2. With 5 bases clipped from V and 6 bases from J, the junction kept 17 bases outside the gene matches. CDR3 length: 18 residues. Germline V gene lookup returns CDR1 MDHEN and CDR2 SYDVKM. The CDR3 sequence is CASSGRGLAGPRAGELFF. In DNA, the CDR3 is TGTGCCAGCAGTGGGCGCGGGCTAGCGGGTCCCCGCGCCGGGGAGCTGTTTTTT.

This clone is a singleton in its sample. V gene TRBV27 combines with J gene TRBJ1-5; no definite D call. Germline assignment: CDR1 MNHEY and CDR2 SMNVEV (reference sequence). The CDR3 contains 12 residues. V shed 5 bases and J shed 7 bases, with 9 bases lying between them. CDR3 sequence: CASSPTRQPQHF. The CDR3 region has the DNA TGTGCCAGCAGTCCCACCCGGCAGCCCCAGCATTTT.

The chain uses TRBV6-6 and TRBJ1-5; perhaps TRBD1 as D (6 bases). V lost 2 bases to trimming and J lost 4 bases, with 15 bases between them. The germline CDR1 and CDR2 sequences are MNHNY and SVGAGI (reference sequence). The CDR3 is 16 residues long. This CDR3 is CASSYPQGIGNQPQHF. In nucleotides, the CDR3 is TGTGCCAGCAGTTACCCACAGGGTATTGGTAATCAGCCCCAGCATTTT.

The chain links TRBV11-3 to TRBJ1-4; D is possibly TRBD1 (5 bases). In germline, CDR1 is SGHNT, CDR2 YENEEA. The CDR3 runs 16 residues. V lost 5 bases and J 8 bases, leaving 21 bases between the germline ends. The CDR3 DNA reads as TGTGCCAGCAGCACGCCCTGGGGCAGGATGGGGGAAAAACTGTTTTTT. This translates into CASSTPWGRMGEKLFF.

The chain links TRBV30 to TRBJ2-5, with TRBD2 matching 10 bases. V shed 1 base and J 5 bases; nucleotides not matched to a gene: 7. Per germline, CDR1 GTSNPN and CDR2 SVGIG (reference sequence). CDR3 size: 15 residues. CDR3 nucleotide sequence: TGTGCCTGGAGTGAAATAGCGGGGGGCCGGGAGACCCAGTACTTC. This translates into CAWSEIAGGRETQYF. The full variable domain, with the rest looked up from reference TRBV30 and TRBJ2-5, is SQTIHQWPATLVQPVGSPLSLECTVEGTSNPNLYWYRQAAGRGLQLLFYSVGIGQISSEVPQNLSASRPQDRQFILSSKKLLLSDSGFYLCAWSEIAGGRETQYFGPGTRLLVL.

This clone was seen just once. The chain recombines TRBV5-1 with TRBJ2-3, with TRBD2 as a possible D gene (5 bases). In germline, CDR1 is SGHRS, CDR2 YFSETQ. V lost 1 base to trimming and J lost 0 bases, with 18 bases between them. This CDR3 comprises 18 residues. CDR3 DNA sequence: TGCGCCAGCAGCTTGAAGCGGATAGGTGACTCTAGCACAGATACGCAGTATTTT. This encodes CASSLKRIGDSSTDTQYF.

The chain links TRBV5-4 to TRBJ2-5; tentative D call: TRBD2 (7 bases). V lost 0 bases, J lost 5 bases, and 11 bases lay in between. The CDR3 has 14 amino acids. Germline assignment: CDR1 SGHNT and CDR2 YYREEE (reference sequence). Here the CDR3 reads CASSLAGGQETQYF. DNA for the CDR3: TGTGCCAGCAGCTTGGCCGGGGGGCAGGAGACCCAGTACTTC. Together with reference TRBV5-4 and TRBJ2-5, the CDR3 gives the full variable domain: ETGVTQSPTHLIKTRGQQVTLRCSSQSGHNTVSWYQQALGQGPQFIFQYYREEENGRGNFPPRFSGLQFPNYSSELNVNALELDDSALYLCASSLAGGQETQYFGPGTRLLVL.

The chain carries TRBV2 and TRBJ1-3; D unclear. V lost 2 bases and J 2 bases, leaving 13 bases between the germline ends. There are 16 residues in the CDR3. Per the germline V gene, CDR1 is SNHLY and CDR2 is FYNNEI. CDR3 in amino acids: CASSESVITTGNTIYF. The CDR3, as DNA: TGTGCCAGCAGTGAAAGTGTGATTACTACTGGAAACACCATATATTTT.

To note about this clone: The germline gene is not matched at one end of the junction; a read error may be the cause. This rearrangement joins TRBV7-7 to TRBJ2-7, with 7 nucleotides matching TRBD1. Germline values: CDR1 SSHAT, CDR2 FNYEAQ (reference sequence). CDR3 size: 14 residues. CDR3 residues: CASSSRQGYHEQYF. The CDR3 nucleotides are TGTGCTAGCAGCTCAAGACAGGGTTACCACGAGCAGTACTTC.

The chain has TRBV30 and TRBJ2-3, with TRBD2 matching over 8 bases. Germline CDR1 and CDR2: GTSNPN and SVGIG (reference sequence). The CDR3 sequence is 16 residues long. The trim removed 5 bases at V and 2 bases at J, leaving 12 bases unmatched. In nucleotides, the CDR3 is TGTGCCTGGGTTCCACCTTCAGCGGGAGCCACAGATACGCAGTATTTT. Residues: CAWVPPSAGATDTQYF.